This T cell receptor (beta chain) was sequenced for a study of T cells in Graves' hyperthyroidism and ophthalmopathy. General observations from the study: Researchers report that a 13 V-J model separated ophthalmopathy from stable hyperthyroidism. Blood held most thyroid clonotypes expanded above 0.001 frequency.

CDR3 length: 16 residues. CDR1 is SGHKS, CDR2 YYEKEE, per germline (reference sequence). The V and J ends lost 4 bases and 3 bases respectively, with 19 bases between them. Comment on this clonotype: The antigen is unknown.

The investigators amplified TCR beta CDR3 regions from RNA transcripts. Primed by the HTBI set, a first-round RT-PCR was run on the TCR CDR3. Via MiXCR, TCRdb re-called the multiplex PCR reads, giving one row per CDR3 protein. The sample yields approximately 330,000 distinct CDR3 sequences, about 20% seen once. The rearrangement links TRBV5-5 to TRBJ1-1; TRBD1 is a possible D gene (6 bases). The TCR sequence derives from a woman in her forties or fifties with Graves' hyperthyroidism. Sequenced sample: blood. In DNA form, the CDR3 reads TGTGCCAGCAGCCCTCCCCAAGGGGGGCTCGACACTGAAGCTTTCTTT. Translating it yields CASSPPQGGLDTEAFF. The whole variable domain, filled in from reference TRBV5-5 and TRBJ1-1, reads DAGVTQSPTHLIKTRGQQVTLRCSPISGHKSVSWYQQVLGQGPQFIFQYYEKEERGRGNFPDRFSARQFPNYSSELNVNALLLGDSALYLCASSPPQGGLDTEAFFGQGTRLTVV.